Sequencing of this T cell receptor (beta chain) was carried out in a study of tumor-infiltrating lymphocytes in primary liver carcinoma. The V gene lost 0 bases and the J gene lost 4 bases, with 15 bases spanning the gap. Germline V CDR1 and CDR2: SGHRS, YFSETQ. CDR3 length: 16 amino acids. RNA and DNA were co-extracted from around 18-30 mg of unsorted bulk tissue. Patients in the cohort were treatment-naive and living with chronic HBV infection. Production of TCR beta cDNA used around 500 ng total RNA together with a constant-region primer. Library construction for TCR beta comprised three nested multiplex PCR rounds performed with slightly modified ARM-PCR. Investigators reported that the first two PCR rounds, at 10 to 11 cycles each, used TRBV1-TRBV30 forward primers with a C-beta reverse primer. One entry per CDR3 protein results from TCRdb running MiXCR on the multiplex PCR reads. The sample comprises fewer than 75,000 distinct CDR3 sequences, less than 75% of which are singletons, and just over 55% rests with the top ten.

The sequenced sample was liver tumor tissue from sampling region 2. Subset noted: tumor region T2, inferior pole. The clonotype originates from a man aged 40-55 years with primary liver carcinoma and hepatitis B virus infection. V usage is TRBV5-1 and J usage is TRBJ2-3; a weak D match, TRBD2 (6 bases). The CDR3 loop is CASSLGGIGISDTQYF. The DNA for the CDR3 is TGCGCCAGCAGCTTGGGCGGGATTGGCATTTCAGATACGCAGTATTTT.